This is a list of T cell receptor beta chains from one sample in a study of Graves' ophthalmopathy and Graves' hyperthyroidism. TCRdb re-derived calls from the multiplex PCR reads in MiXCR, one entry per CDR3 protein. The data show under 800,000 distinct CDR3 sequences, 22% seen once. Input material: peripheral blood. These receptors all stem from a woman under 30 with stable Graves' hyperthyroidism. Some clones in this sample may be carry-over from other donors' samples. CDR3s include the opening cysteine and the closing phenylalanine or tryptophan. D genes are given only for firm matches. Only part of the rows carry a size: once, few, many, or a class if the clone is expanded.

d_call: .
clone_size: few
v_call: TRBV6-1
j_call: TRBJ1-5
cdr3_nt: TGTGCCAGCAGTACCCCGGAGGGCAATCAGCCCCAGCATTTT
cdr3_aa: CASSTPEGNQPQHF

d_call: .
clone_size: many
v_call: TRBV12-3/TRBV12-4
j_call: TRBJ1-6
cdr3_nt: TGTGCCAGCACCTGGACAGACAATTCACCCCTCCACTTT
cdr3_aa: CASTWTDNSPLHF

d_call: .
clone_size: many
v_call: TRBV14
j_call: TRBJ2-6
cdr3_nt: TGTGCCAGCAGCCCTACCAGACTCTCTGGGGCCAACGTCCTGACTTTC
cdr3_aa: CASSPTRLSGANVLTF

d_call: .
clone_size: many
v_call: TRBV6-1
j_call: TRBJ2-5
cdr3_nt: TGTGCCAGCGAGAGGGTGAACCAAGAGACCCAGTACTTC
cdr3_aa: CASERVNQETQYF

d_call: TRBD1
clone_size: .
v_call: TRBV28
j_call: TRBJ2-7
cdr3_nt: TGTGCCAGCAGTTCTCACCTCACAGGGGGGTCCTACGAGCAGTACTTC
cdr3_aa: CASSSHLTGGSYEQYF

d_call: .
clone_size: .
v_call: TRBV9
j_call: TRBJ1-1
cdr3_nt: TGTGCCAGCAGCCACGACGTCATGAACACTGAAGCTTTCTTT
cdr3_aa: CASSHDVMNTEAFF

d_call: .
clone_size: .
v_call: TRBV5-1
j_call: TRBJ2-3
cdr3_nt: TGCGCCAGCTCTTCGGAGTATACGCAGTATTTT
cdr3_aa: CASSSEYTQYF

d_call: .
clone_size: once
v_call: TRBV7-9
j_call: TRBJ1-5
cdr3_nt: TGTGCCAGCAGCTTACGTCTTAATCAGCCCCAGCAGTTT
cdr3_aa: CASSLRLNQPQQF

d_call: TRBD1
clone_size: few
v_call: TRBV6-1
j_call: TRBJ2-4
cdr3_nt: TGTGCCAGCAGTGAAACGGGACAGGGGTTGAAAAACATTAAGTACTTC
cdr3_aa: CASSETGQGLKNIKYF

d_call: .
clone_size: .
v_call: TRBV12-3/TRBV12-4
j_call: TRBJ1-2
cdr3_nt: TGTGCCAGCAGTTTTCGTGGGTTCGACGGCTACACCTTC
cdr3_aa: CASSFRGFDGYTF

d_call: .
clone_size: few
v_call: TRBV12-3/TRBV12-4
j_call: TRBJ1-1
cdr3_nt: TGTGCCAGCGGGGAGGGGATGACTGAAGCTTTCTTT
cdr3_aa: CASGEGMTEAFF

d_call: TRBD1
clone_size: few
v_call: TRBV27
j_call: TRBJ1-2
cdr3_nt: TGTGCCAGCAGTTTATCGTCAGGAGGGGGCCGAGGCTACACCTTC
cdr3_aa: CASSLSSGGGRGYTF

d_call: .
clone_size: many
v_call: TRBV12-3/TRBV12-4
j_call: TRBJ1-1
cdr3_nt: TGTGCCACCAGGGACACACAAAACACTGAAGCTTTCTTT
cdr3_aa: CATRDTQNTEAFF

d_call: TRBD2
clone_size: many
v_call: TRBV6-5
j_call: TRBJ2-7
cdr3_nt: TGTGCCAGCAGTTTTACTAGCGGAAGCTCCTACGAGCAGTACTTC
cdr3_aa: CASSFTSGSSYEQYF

d_call: TRBD2
clone_size: .
v_call: TRBV28
j_call: TRBJ2-3
cdr3_nt: TGTGCCAGCAGTCCAGGACTAGCGGGGCCCTCAGGGGATACGCAGTATTTT
cdr3_aa: CASSPGLAGPSGDTQYF

d_call: .
clone_size: .
v_call: TRBV5-1
j_call: TRBJ2-7
cdr3_nt: TGCGCCAGCAGCTTGACCTTACAGAGCGAGCAGTACTTC
cdr3_aa: CASSLTLQSEQYF

d_call: TRBD1
clone_size: many
v_call: TRBV10-3
j_call: TRBJ1-5
cdr3_nt: TGTGCCATCAGTGAAGGGACAGGGGCAGGACAGCCCCAGCATTTT
cdr3_aa: CAISEGTGAGQPQHF

d_call: .
clone_size: many
v_call: TRBV7-8
j_call: TRBJ1-1
cdr3_nt: TGTGCCAGCAGCTTCGTAGGGGCCACTGAAGCTTTCTTT
cdr3_aa: CASSFVGATEAFF

d_call: .
clone_size: many
v_call: TRBV19
j_call: TRBJ1-5
cdr3_nt: TGTGCCAGTAGTATAGTCGGAAATAGCAATCAGCCCCAGCATTTT
cdr3_aa: CASSIVGNSNQPQHF

d_call: .
clone_size: .
v_call: TRBV27
j_call: TRBJ1-1
cdr3_nt: TGTGCCAGCAGTCCCAGACGGAAGAACACTGAAGCTTTCTTT
cdr3_aa: CASSPRRKNTEAFF

d_call: .
clone_size: .
v_call: TRBV20-1
j_call: TRBJ2-7
cdr3_nt: TGCAGTGCTATATCAGGGGTCAGCAACGAGCAGTACTTC
cdr3_aa: CSAISGVSNEQYF

d_call: .
clone_size: .
v_call: TRBV13
j_call: TRBJ2-7
cdr3_nt: TGTGCCAGCAGCGCGGACGGTAGCTCCTACGAGCAGTACTTC
cdr3_aa: CASSADGSSYEQYF

d_call: .
clone_size: .
v_call: TRBV6-1
j_call: TRBJ2-7
cdr3_nt: TGTGCCAGCAGTGAATTACAGGCAATCTCCTACGAGCAGTACTTC
cdr3_aa: CASSELQAISYEQYF

d_call: TRBD2
clone_size: few
v_call: TRBV20-1
j_call: TRBJ2-5
cdr3_nt: TGCAGTGCTACCGGGGGGACCACCGGGGAGACCCAGTACTTC
cdr3_aa: CSATGGTTGETQYF

d_call: TRBD1
clone_size: many
v_call: TRBV29-1
j_call: TRBJ1-3
cdr3_nt: TGCAGCGTTGGGGACAGGGACTCTGGAAACACCATATATTTT
cdr3_aa: CSVGDRDSGNTIYF

d_call: .
clone_size: .
v_call: TRBV6-1
j_call: TRBJ1-1
cdr3_nt: TGTGCCAGCTCGTTCGGGGACACTGAAGCTTGCTTT
cdr3_aa: CASSFGDTEACF

d_call: .
clone_size: many
v_call: TRBV20-1
j_call: TRBJ1-1
cdr3_nt: TGCAGTGCTCCCGGCCTGAACACTGAAGCTTTCTTT
cdr3_aa: CSAPGLNTEAFF

d_call: TRBD2
clone_size: .
v_call: TRBV11-2
j_call: TRBJ2-7
cdr3_nt: TGTGCCAGCAGCTTACTGGGCGGGAGGGCTGCTCACGAGCAGTACTTC
cdr3_aa: CASSLLGGRAAHEQYF

d_call: TRBD2
clone_size: .
v_call: TRBV7-9
j_call: TRBJ2-7
cdr3_nt: TGTGCCAGCAGCTTCGGGGGGGCGCACGAGCAGTACTTC
cdr3_aa: CASSFGGAHEQYF

d_call: .
clone_size: many
v_call: TRBV15
j_call: TRBJ1-1
cdr3_nt: TGTGCCACCAAAACCTTCCCGGCGGGGAACACTGAAGCTTTCTTT
cdr3_aa: CATKTFPAGNTEAFF

d_call: TRBD1
clone_size: .
v_call: TRBV12-3/TRBV12-4
j_call: TRBJ2-2
cdr3_nt: TGTGCCAGCAGTCGTACAGGGGCATCCGGCACCGGGGAGCTGTTTTTT
cdr3_aa: CASSRTGASGTGELFF

d_call: TRBD1
clone_size: .
v_call: TRBV27
j_call: TRBJ2-7
cdr3_nt: TGTGCCAGCAGACCCGGGACAGGAGAGAGTGAGCAGTACTTC
cdr3_aa: CASRPGTGESEQYF

d_call: .
clone_size: many
v_call: TRBV12-5
j_call: TRBJ1-2
cdr3_nt: TGTGCTAGTGGTTTGAATCAGGCTAGCTATGGCTACACCTTC
cdr3_aa: CASGLNQASYGYTF

d_call: TRBD2
clone_size: many
v_call: TRBV2
j_call: TRBJ2-7
cdr3_nt: TGTGCCAGTGCGGGAGGAATCGGATACGAGCAGTACTTC
cdr3_aa: CASAGGIGYEQYF

d_call: .
clone_size: many
v_call: TRBV20-1
j_call: TRBJ1-1
cdr3_nt: TGCAGTGCTAGAGATGCTAAACGGGAATGGTCTGAAGCTTTCTTT
cdr3_aa: CSARDAKREWSEAFF

d_call: .
clone_size: .
v_call: TRBV6-5
j_call: TRBJ1-5
cdr3_nt: TGTGCCAGCAGTTACACTATTGGGGGTAGCAATCAGCCCCAGCATTTT
cdr3_aa: CASSYTIGGSNQPQHF

d_call: TRBD1
clone_size: many
v_call: TRBV28
j_call: TRBJ1-1
cdr3_nt: TGTGCCAGCAGTTTAAGGCAGGGGGACCCGGTATTT
cdr3_aa: CASSLRQGDPVF

d_call: .
clone_size: few
v_call: TRBV12-3/TRBV12-4
j_call: TRBJ1-5
cdr3_nt: TGTGCCAGCAGTATGGCGGATTATAGCAATCAGCCCCAGCATTTT
cdr3_aa: CASSMADYSNQPQHF

d_call: .
clone_size: many
v_call: TRBV6-1
j_call: TRBJ2-7
cdr3_nt: TGTGCCAGCAGTGAGGCAGGCCCCTTCTACGAGCAGTACTTC
cdr3_aa: CASSEAGPFYEQYF

d_call: TRBD1
clone_size: .
v_call: TRBV18
j_call: TRBJ1-3
cdr3_nt: TGTGCCAGCTCACCTCCGGGACAGCTTGTTTCTGGAAACACCATATATTTT
cdr3_aa: CASSPPGQLVSGNTIYF